This record covers a single TCR beta chain. Its antigen remains unknown. Using immunoSEQ multiplex PCR, the repertoire was profiled, and TCRdb retains in-frame clones only, with some absent. The sample contains about 670,000 clones, 60% to 80% of which appear only once. The germline gives CDR1 SGHAT, CDR2 FQDESV (reference sequence). The CDR3 contains 15 residues. With V trimmed by 6 bases and J by 3 bases, 8 bases remained unmatched. The source of the sample is a study of shared clonotypes between healthy human individuals. The study's findings and limits: Although depth was large, rarefaction showed that sequencing of the sorted subsets was incomplete. Among the subsets, naive ones generally showed larger estimated richness than memory ones.

The gene calls are TRBV11-1 and TRBJ1-1; 9 nucleotides match TRBD1. Sample: memory CD4+ T cells sorted from blood. The subset is: CD45RA-negative fraction. This TCR derives from a woman in her twenties or thirties in good health. The CDR3 is CASSSYRGRDTEAFF. In DNA, the CDR3 is TGTGCCAGCAGTTCATACAGGGGGCGAGACACTGAAGCTTTCTTT.